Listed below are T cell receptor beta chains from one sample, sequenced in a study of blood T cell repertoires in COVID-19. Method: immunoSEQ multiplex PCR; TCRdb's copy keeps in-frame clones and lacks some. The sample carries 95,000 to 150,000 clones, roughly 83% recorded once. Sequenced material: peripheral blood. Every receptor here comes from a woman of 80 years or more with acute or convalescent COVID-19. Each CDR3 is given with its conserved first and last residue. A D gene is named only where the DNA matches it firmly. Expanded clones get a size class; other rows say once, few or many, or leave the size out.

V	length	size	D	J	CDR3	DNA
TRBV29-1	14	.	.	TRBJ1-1	CSVVQDSGGTEAFF	TGCAGCGTCGTCCAGGACAGCGGGGGCACTGAAGCTTTCTTT
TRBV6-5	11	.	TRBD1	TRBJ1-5	CASGGTDPQHF	TGTGCCAGCGGCGGGACAGACCCTCAGCATTTT
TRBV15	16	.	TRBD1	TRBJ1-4	CATSRVLTDRGLKLFF	TGTGCCACCAGCAGAGTCCTTACGGACAGGGGCCTAAAACTGTTTTTT
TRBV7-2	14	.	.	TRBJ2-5	CASSPGRVQETQYF	TGTGCCAGCAGCCCTGGCCGGGTCCAAGAGACCCAGTACTTC
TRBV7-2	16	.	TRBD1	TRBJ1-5	CASSLGQGDSNQPQHF	TGTGCCAGCAGCCTCGGACAGGGCGATAGCAATCAGCCCCAGCATTTT
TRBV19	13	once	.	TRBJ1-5	CASAHGANQPQHF	TGTGCCAGCGCCCACGGAGCCAATCAGCCCCAGCATTTT
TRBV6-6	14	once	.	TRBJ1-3	CASWNRDIENTIYF	TGTGCCAGCTGGAACAGGGACATCGAAAACACCATATATTTT
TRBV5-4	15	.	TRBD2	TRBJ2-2	CASSQDSGGTGELFF	TGTGCCAGCAGCCAGGATAGCGGGGGAACCGGGGAGCTGTTTTTT
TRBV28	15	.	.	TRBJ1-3	CASSLDRTSGNTIYF	TGTGCCAGCAGTTTAGACAGAACTTCTGGAAACACCATATATTTT
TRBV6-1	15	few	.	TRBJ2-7	CASSEVGTSIGEQYF	TGTGCCAGCAGTGAAGTTGGGACATCGATCGGGGAGCAGTACTTC
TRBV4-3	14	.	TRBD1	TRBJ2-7	CASSRDRGTYEQYF	TGCGCCAGCAGCCGGGACAGGGGCACCTACGAGCAGTACTTC
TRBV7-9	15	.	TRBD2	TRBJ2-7	CASSSKSGATYEQYF	TGTGCCAGCAGCTCGAAAAGCGGGGCTACCTACGAGCAGTACTTC
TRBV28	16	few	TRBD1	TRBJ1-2	CASSQDTGTGLHGYTF	TGTGCCAGCAGCCAAGATACCGGGACAGGGCTTCATGGCTACACCTTC
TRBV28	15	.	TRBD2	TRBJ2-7	CASTLPSGRTYEQYF	TGTGCCAGCACCCTCCCTAGCGGGAGAACTTATGAGCAGTACTTC
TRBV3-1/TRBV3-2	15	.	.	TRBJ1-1	CASSQEWAVNTEAFF	TGTGCCAGCAGCCAAGAGTGGGCAGTGAACACTGAAGCTTTCTTT
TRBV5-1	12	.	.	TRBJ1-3	CASSLSFDTIYF	TGCGCCAGCAGCTTGTCTTTCGACACCATATATTTT
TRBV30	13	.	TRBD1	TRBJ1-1	CAWSVLDRGEAFF	TGTGCCTGGAGTGTACTGGACAGGGGTGAAGCTTTCTTT
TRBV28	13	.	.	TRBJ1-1	CASSLGAGTEAFF	TGTGCCAGCAGTTTAGGGGCTGGCACTGAAGCTTTCTTT
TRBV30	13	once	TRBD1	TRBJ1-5	CAWSVQGDQPQHF	TGTGCCTGGAGTGTACAGGGGGATCAGCCCCAGCATTTT
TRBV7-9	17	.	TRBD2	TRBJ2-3	CASSLDSTSGGAGTQYF	TGTGCCAGCAGCCTCGACTCGACTAGCGGGGGGGCGGGTACGCAGTATTTT
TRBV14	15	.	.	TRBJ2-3	CASSQVPGGGDTQYF	TGTGCCAGCAGCCAAGTCCCCGGCGGTGGAGATACGCAGTATTTT
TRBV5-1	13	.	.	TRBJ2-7	CASSFGSGNEQYF	TGCGCCAGCAGCTTTGGGTCAGGGAACGAGCAGTACTTC
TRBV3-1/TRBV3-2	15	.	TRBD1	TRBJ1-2	CASSQGRGTGRGYTF	TGTGCCAGCAGCCAAGGGCGTGGGACAGGGCGAGGCTACACCTTC
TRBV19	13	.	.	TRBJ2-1	CASSNGNYNEQFF	TGTGCCAGTAGTAACGGGAACTACAATGAGCAGTTCTTC
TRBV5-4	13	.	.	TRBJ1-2	CASSLEGGYGYTF	TGTGCCAGCAGTTTGGAGGGAGGATATGGCTACACCTTC
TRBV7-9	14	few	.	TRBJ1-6	CASSPGRWDSPLHF	TGTGCCAGCAGCCCCGGCAGGTGGGATTCACCCCTCCACTTT
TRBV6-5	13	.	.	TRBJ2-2	CASRTSNTGELFF	TGTGCCAGCAGGACTTCGAACACCGGGGAGCTGTTTTTT
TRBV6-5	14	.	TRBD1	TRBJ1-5	CASSSRTGSQPQHF	TGTGCCAGCAGTTCGAGGACAGGGAGTCAGCCCCAGCATTTT
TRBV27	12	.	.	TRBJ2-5	CASSFPGETQYF	TGTGCCAGCAGTTTCCCGGGGGAGACCCAGTACTTC
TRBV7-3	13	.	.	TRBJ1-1	CASSLRQTTEAFF	TGTGCCAGCAGCTTAAGACAGACCACTGAAGCTTTCTTT
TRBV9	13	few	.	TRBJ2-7	CASSVGPAGEQYF	TGTGCCAGCAGCGTGGGCCCCGCTGGCGAGCAGTACTTC
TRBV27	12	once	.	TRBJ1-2	CASSRGDYGYTF	TGTGCCAGCAGCAGGGGTGACTATGGCTACACCTTC
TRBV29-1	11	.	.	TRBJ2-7	CSAYGGSEQYF	TGCAGCGCATATGGGGGGAGCGAGCAGTACTTC
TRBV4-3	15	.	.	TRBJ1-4	CASSQERYSNEKLFF	TGCGCCAGCAGCCAAGAGAGATATTCTAATGAAAAACTGTTTTTT
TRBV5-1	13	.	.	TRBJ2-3	CASSLWVEGRQYF	TGCGCCAGCAGCTTGTGGGTTGAGGGCCGGCAGTATTTT
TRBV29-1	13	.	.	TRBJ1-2	CSVEPTGHYGYTF	TGCAGCGTTGAGCCCACAGGACACTATGGCTACACCTTC
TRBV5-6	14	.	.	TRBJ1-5	CASSLAGGDQPQHF	TGTGCCAGCAGCTTGGCGGGGGGGGATCAGCCCCAGCATTTT
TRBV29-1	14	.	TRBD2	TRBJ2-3	CSVERAGGRDTQYF	TGCAGCGTTGAACGAGCGGGAGGGCGGGATACGCAGTATTTT
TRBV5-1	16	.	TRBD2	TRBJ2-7	CASSFELAGGLGEQYF	TGCGCCAGCAGCTTCGAACTAGCGGGAGGTTTGGGCGAGCAGTACTTC
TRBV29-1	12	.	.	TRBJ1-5	CSARVSNQPQHF	TGCAGCGCCAGGGTTAGCAATCAGCCCCAGCATTTT
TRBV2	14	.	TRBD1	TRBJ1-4	CASSVQGFNEKLFF	TGTGCCAGCAGTGTACAGGGGTTTAATGAAAAACTGTTTTTT
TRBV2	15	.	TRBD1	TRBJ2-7	CASSSPGTGRYEQYF	TGTGCCAGCAGTTCCCCTGGGACAGGGAGATACGAGCAGTACTTC
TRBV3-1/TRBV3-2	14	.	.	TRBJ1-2	CASSFTGLDYGYTF	TGTGCCAGCAGCTTCACAGGGTTGGACTATGGCTACACCTTC